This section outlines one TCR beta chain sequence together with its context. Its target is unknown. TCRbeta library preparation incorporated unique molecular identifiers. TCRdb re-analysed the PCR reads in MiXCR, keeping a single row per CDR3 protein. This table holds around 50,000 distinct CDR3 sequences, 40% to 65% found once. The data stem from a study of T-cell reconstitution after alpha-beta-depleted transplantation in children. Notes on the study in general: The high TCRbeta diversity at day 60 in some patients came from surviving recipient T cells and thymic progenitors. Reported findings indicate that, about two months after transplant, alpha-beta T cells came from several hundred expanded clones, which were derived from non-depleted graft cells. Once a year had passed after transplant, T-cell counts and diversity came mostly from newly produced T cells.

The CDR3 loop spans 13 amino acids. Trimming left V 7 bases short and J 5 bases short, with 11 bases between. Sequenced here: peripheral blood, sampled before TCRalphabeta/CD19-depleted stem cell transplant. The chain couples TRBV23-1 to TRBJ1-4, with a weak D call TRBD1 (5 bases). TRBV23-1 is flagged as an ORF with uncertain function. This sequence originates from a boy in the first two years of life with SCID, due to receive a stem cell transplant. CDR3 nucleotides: TGCGCCAGCACAGAGGGGCCCAATGAAAAACTGTTTTTT. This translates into CASTEGPNEKLFF.